This T cell receptor beta chain was sequenced for a study of breast tumors, draining lymph nodes, adjacent tissues. Study-level results: Compared with lymph nodes, tumors were less diverse; compared with nontumor tissue, more.

In germline, CDR1 is MNHEY, CDR2 SVGAGI. The V end lost 6 bases, the J end lost 0 bases, and 9 bases lay between the germline ends. CDR3 length: 14 amino acids. Breast cancer patients provided tissue from their axillary draining lymph nodes. This clonotype has at least ten counts. Its antigen is undetermined. Using its own MiXCR run on the multiplex PCR reads, TCRdb lists one record per CDR3 protein. Found here are some 170,000 distinct CDR3 sequences, 33% of them singletons; the top ten hold roughly 3.8%. The rearrangement uses TRBV6-5 and TRBJ1-5; D possibly corresponds to TRBD1 (5 bases). Sequencing used axillary lymph node tissue. The TCR comes from a female donor with breast cancer. Some clones in this sample may be carry-over from other donors' samples. CDR3 coding DNA: TGTGCCAGCAGGATCGACAGTAGCAATCAGCCCCAGCATTTT. This encodes CASRIDSSNQPQHF.